Detailed here is one T cell receptor (beta chain). TCRdb's copy holds only in-frame clones and misses some; the assay was immunoSEQ multiplex PCR. The table records 250,000 or so clones, 70% to 90% of them present only once. The entry originates in a study of blood T cell repertoires in COVID-19. V lost 6 bases and J lost 7, with 10 bases in between. The CDR3 length is 13 residues. Looked up from germline, CDR1 is MGHDK and CDR2 is SYGVNS. This TCR was recovered from a woman aged 25 to 45 with acute or convalescent COVID-19. Sequenced: peripheral blood. V is TRBV25-1 and J is TRBJ1-6, with a tentative D call TRBD1 (5 bases). This CDR3 is CASREGANSPLHF. The CDR3 DNA sequence: TGTGCCAGCAGAGAAGGGGCGAATTCACCCCTCCACTTT.